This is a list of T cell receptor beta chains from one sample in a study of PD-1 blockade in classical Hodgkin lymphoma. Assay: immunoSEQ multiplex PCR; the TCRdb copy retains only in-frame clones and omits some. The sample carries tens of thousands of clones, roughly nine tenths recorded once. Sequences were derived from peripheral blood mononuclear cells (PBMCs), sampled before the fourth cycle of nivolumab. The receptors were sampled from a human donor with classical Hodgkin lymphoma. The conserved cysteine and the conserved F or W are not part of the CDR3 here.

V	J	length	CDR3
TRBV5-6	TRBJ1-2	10	ASKEGAGGYT
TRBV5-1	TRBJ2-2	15	ASSLASSQGATGELF
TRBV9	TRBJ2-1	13	ASSATGSIYNEQF
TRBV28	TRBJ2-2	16	ASNKIWTSGGNTGELF
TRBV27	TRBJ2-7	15	ASSPWRVAGRSYEQY
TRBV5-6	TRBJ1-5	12	ASSPGQGAQPQH
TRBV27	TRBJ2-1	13	ASSYEGSKHNEQF
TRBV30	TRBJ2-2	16	AWSALLPGLTSTGELF
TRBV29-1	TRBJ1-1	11	SVPRTGTRGAF
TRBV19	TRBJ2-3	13	ASSLGGGRTDTQY
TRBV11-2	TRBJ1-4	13	ASSSPEKTDEKLF
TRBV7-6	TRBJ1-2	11	ASSLGGVYGYT
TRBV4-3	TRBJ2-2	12	ASSPRSTTGELF
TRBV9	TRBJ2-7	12	ASSVATGTYEQY
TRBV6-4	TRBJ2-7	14	ASSDGDRGPIYEQY
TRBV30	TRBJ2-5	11	AWRAAGQETQY
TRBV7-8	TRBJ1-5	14	ASSSWTGNSNQPQH
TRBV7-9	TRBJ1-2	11	ASTHLFNYGYT
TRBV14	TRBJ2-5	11	ASSLAGGETQY
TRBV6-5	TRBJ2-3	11	ASSYSNRGTQY
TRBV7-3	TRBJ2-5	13	ASSRGSGALETQY
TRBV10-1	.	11	ASRARGSDEQY